The T cell receptor (beta chain) under discussion was sequenced for a study of blood T cell repertoires in COVID-19. As for the study in general: The United States, Italy and Spain supplied acute and convalescent COVID-19 samples. T cells, B-cell-depleted T cells, or PBMCs supplied cDNA or gDNA.

Original analysis: Reference gene primer amplification gave estimated nucleated cell counts. Profiled with immunoSEQ multiplex PCR; TCRdb holds only in-frame clones, not every one. That table supplies the V and J calls and clone size; D and trimming were determined from the DNA. The sample records roughly 410,000 clones, 89% being singletons. V trimming: 3 bases; J trimming: 3 bases; junction bases outside the gene matches: 6. Germline values: CDR1 SGHTA, CDR2 FQGNSA. This CDR3 spans 16 amino acids. The Seattle patients joined while their infection was active and were tracked longitudinally afterward.

This receptor was taken from a woman in her forties with COVID-19, enrolled during active disease. The sequenced sample was peripheral blood. The rearrangement joins TRBV7-2 to TRBJ2-2; 8 positions match TRBD2. The chain's CDR3 is CASSFRGGRDTGELFF. CDR3 sequence (DNA): TGTGCCAGCAGCTTCCGGGGGGGCAGGGACACCGGGGAGCTGTTTTTT.